The rows below give T cell receptor beta chains drawn from one sample of a study of T cells in Graves' hyperthyroidism and ophthalmopathy. TCRdb called the multiplex PCR reads again in MiXCR, with one record for every CDR3 protein. The table shows more than 500,000 distinct CDR3 sequences, with around 15% occurring only once. Sequencing was done on a sample of blood. The receptors derive from a woman aged 25 to 39 with Graves' ophthalmopathy. Each CDR3 is given with its conserved first and last residue. A D gene is named only where the DNA matches it firmly. Clone size is shown for a subset of rows, as once, few, many or a class of expanded clone.

.,16,many,TRBV12-5,TRBJ1-3,TGTGCTAGTGGCCACGACAGAACTGTCTCTGGAAACACCATATATTTT,CASGHDRTVSGNTIYF
TRBD1,15,.,TRBV27,TRBJ1-1,TGTGCCAGCAGTCCCCGCCCAGGGGGCTACACTGAAGCTTTCTTT,CASSPRPGGYTEAFF
.,13,many,TRBV28,TRBJ2-7,TGTGCCAGCACCTTGAACCCCCTGTACGAGCAGTACTTC,CASTLNPLYEQYF
.,14,many,TRBV3-1,TRBJ1-5,TGTGCCAGCAGCCACTTATCGGGGAATCAGCCCCAGCATTTT,CASSHLSGNQPQHF
.,16,many,TRBV13,TRBJ2-3,TGTGCCAGCAGCTTCCTGCTGGACCGGATCACAGATACGCAGTATTTT,CASSFLLDRITDTQYF
TRBD2,15,.,TRBV6-2/TRBV6-3,TRBJ2-7,TGTGCCAGCAGTTACTCGGGGGGGAGCTTTGGAGAGCAGTACTTC,CASSYSGGSFGEQYF
.,16,once,TRBV9,TRBJ2-7,TGTGCCAGCAGCGTAGCTGCCACTAGTGTCCCCTACGAGCAGTACTTC,CASSVAATSVPYEQYF
.,15,many,TRBV7-8,TRBJ2-6,TGTGCCAGCAGCTCGGTCCCCTCTGGGGCCAACGTCCTGACTTTC,CASSSVPSGANVLTF
.,12,once,TRBV28,TRBJ2-7,TGTGCCAGCAGCCGCCTAGGGGGCGAGCAGTACTTC,CASSRLGGEQYF
.,14,many,TRBV4-1,TRBJ1-1,TGCGCCAGCAGCCAAGGTTACAGGAACACTGAAGCTTTCTTT,CASSQGYRNTEAFF
TRBD1,13,many,TRBV13,TRBJ2-5,TGTGCCAGCAGCCAGGGGGCGGGAGAGACCCAGTACTTC,CASSQGAGETQYF
.,15,.,TRBV9,TRBJ2-7,TGTGCCAGCAGCGTCACCGGGACACCCCAGGGCGAGCAGTACTTC,CASSVTGTPQGEQYF
TRBD1,17,few,TRBV20-1,TRBJ2-1,TGCAGTGCTAGAGGGGTGACGGGACAGGGGGCAGGAAATGAGCAGTTCTTC,CSARGVTGQGAGNEQFF
.,15,many,TRBV28,TRBJ2-1,TGTGCCAGCAGTTTTCAAAGGGAAGCCTACAATGAGCAGTTCTTC,CASSFQREAYNEQFF
.,16,.,TRBV6-1,TRBJ2-1,TGTGCCAGCATTAGAAGGGGCAGAGGACACTACAATGAGCAGTTCTTC,CASIRRGRGHYNEQFF
TRBD2,11,.,TRBV30,TRBJ2-7,TGTGCCTGGACCGGGGGGTCCCAGCAGTACTTC,CAWTGGSQQYF
.,13,many,TRBV30,TRBJ1-2,TGTGCCTGGATTGGCCCAGGGACGTATGGCTACACCTTC,CAWIGPGTYGYTF
.,14,many,TRBV27,TRBJ1-4,TGTGCCAGCAGTCCCGGTCGGGGTAATGAAAAACTGTTTTTT,CASSPGRGNEKLFF
.,16,many,TRBV28,TRBJ1-1,TGTGCCAGCAGTTTCCAACTACAGGAATTAAACACTGAAGCTTTCTTT,CASSFQLQELNTEAFF
.,15,many,TRBV27,TRBJ2-7,TGTGCCAGCAGTTCCTTCGGACTAAGCAGTTACGAGCAGTACTTC,CASSSFGLSSYEQYF
TRBD2,15,many,TRBV11-3,TRBJ2-3,TGTGCCAGCAGCCCATCTAGCGGCCGTGGGGATACGCAGTATTTT,CASSPSSGRGDTQYF
TRBD2,16,many,TRBV20-1,TRBJ2-1,TGCAGTGCTAGTTCGGCGGCCGGGAGGTCCTACAATGAGCAGTTCTTC,CSASSAAGRSYNEQFF
.,15,few,TRBV7-3,TRBJ2-2,TGTGCCAGCAGCTTAACGGGAATAGACACCGGGGAGCTGTTTTTT,CASSLTGIDTGELFF
TRBD1,12,.,TRBV7-9,TRBJ1-1,TGTGCCAGCGGAGGGGGCTTTACTGAAGCTTTCTTT,CASGGGFTEAFF
.,12,.,TRBV20-1,TRBJ2-7,TGCAGTGCTAGCGGGGGGCGTCTCGAGCAGTACTTC,CSASGGRLEQYF
TRBD2,15,.,TRBV4-3,TRBJ2-3,TGCGCCAGCAGCCATACCGGAGCGGGAGGAGATACGCAGTATTTT,CASSHTGAGGDTQYF
TRBD1,15,.,TRBV28,TRBJ2-2,TGTGCCAGCCGCCAATCACAGGGGTTTCCCGGGGAGCTGTTTTTT,CASRQSQGFPGELFF
.,16,few,TRBV7-8,TRBJ1-2,TGTGCCAGCAGCTTAGTTGGACAATCCCCTAACTATGGCTACACCTTC,CASSLVGQSPNYGYTF
TRBD1,17,many,TRBV28,TRBJ1-4,TGTGCCAGCAGTTCACTACAGGGGGCGCACACTAATGAAAAACTGTTTTTT,CASSSLQGAHTNEKLFF
TRBD1,17,few,TRBV18,TRBJ1-6,TGTGCCAGCTCACAGTCGCCCGCGGCCACAGGGGGGTCACCCCTCCACTTT,CASSQSPAATGGSPLHF
.,15,many,TRBV11-2,TRBJ2-1,TGTGCCAGCAGCCCACACGGTAACTCCTACAATGAGCAGTTCTTC,CASSPHGNSYNEQFF
.,13,.,TRBV4-1,TRBJ2-7,TGCGCCAGCAGCCAAGAGAGTGCGACAGAGCAGTACTTC,CASSQESATEQYF
.,14,.,TRBV2,TRBJ2-2,TGTGCCAGTCAAAAGCTAGTAAGCGCCGGGGAGCTGTTTTTT,CASQKLVSAGELFF
TRBD1,16,many,TRBV5-1,TRBJ1-2,TGCGCCAGCAGCTCGCAACAGGGGGCCGGGAGTTATGGCTACACCTTC,CASSSQQGAGSYGYTF
.,16,few,TRBV9,TRBJ2-7,TGTGCCAGCAGCGTAGCTTCTGGGGACCAGGGGTACGAGCAGTACTTC,CASSVASGDQGYEQYF
.,14,.,TRBV7-2,TRBJ1-1,TGTGCCAGCAGCGTACAGGGTCAGAGGACTGAAGCTTTCTTT,CASSVQGQRTEAFF
TRBD2,14,many,TRBV30,TRBJ2-3,TGTGCCTGGGCAGCTAGCGGGAGCGGGGATACGCAGTATTTT,CAWAASGSGDTQYF
.,14,once,TRBV5-4,TRBJ2-2,TGTGCCAGCAGCCCGATGCTGGAGACCGGGGAGCTGTTTTTT,CASSPMLETGELFF
TRBD1,14,few,TRBV30,TRBJ2-7,TGTGCCTGGAGTTGGGCGACAGGGAGCTACGAGCAGTACTTC,CAWSWATGSYEQYF
.,14,many,TRBV20-1,TRBJ1-3,TGCAGTGCTAGATCATCAGGGAATAGGGACACCATATATTTT,CSARSSGNRDTIYF
TRBD1,16,few,TRBV19,TRBJ2-2,TGTGCCAGTGGAGGGAAGACAGGGGGTTCGGCCGGGGAGCTGTTTTTT,CASGGKTGGSAGELFF
.,13,few,TRBV7-6,TRBJ2-3,TGTGCCAGCAGCTCCCCACCAGAAGATACGCAGTATTTT,CASSSPPEDTQYF
.,15,.,TRBV5-1,TRBJ2-5,TGCGCCAGCAGCTTGAAGTCCCCGACCGAAGAGACCCAGTACTTC,CASSLKSPTEETQYF
.,15,.,TRBV4-1,TRBJ2-1,TGCGCCAGCAGCCAAGCTGAAAGCTCCTACAATGAGCAGTTCTTC,CASSQAESSYNEQFF